This TCR beta chain derives from a study of blood T cell repertoires in COVID-19 (TCRdb year 2020). Turning to the overall study: Collaborator samples came from the United States, Italy and Spain and covered acute and convalescent phases of COVID-19. The prospective study material was composed of cDNA or gDNA derived from T cells, B-cell-depleted T cells, or PBMCs. The dataset comprised deeply sampled blood TCRbeta repertoires from subjects exposed to, actively infected with, or recovered from COVID-19. The repertoires were made available in a free public database intended to serve as a resource for research on the immune response to SARS-CoV-2. Samples came from the ongoing ImmuneRACE study (first 160 participants) plus 1,254 subjects from 6 global collaborators. The sample metadata nearly always contained a de-identified subject ID, COVID-19 status, age in years and sex. HLA class I and class II types, where available, came from metadata supplied by the sample provider rather than from assay-based typing.

Deletion took 3 bases off V and 8 bases off J, with a span of 19 bases between the germline ends. CDR1 SNHLY and CDR2 FYNNEI are derived from the germline V gene. The CDR3, cysteine through phenylalanine, is 15 amino acids long. CDR3 DNA is the only sequence kept; it has 45 bases, read in frame from the first base. TCRbeta CDR3 regions were amplified from genomic DNA by means of the immunoSEQ Assay, a bias-controlled multiplex PCR. On the authors' methods: Within the assay, amplification of reference gene primers was used to estimate how many nucleated cells each sample contained. To quantify the absolute abundance of each unique TCRbeta CDR3 rearrangement, sequence reads were collapsed and filtered. For each sample, productive Simpson clonality was calculated as the square root of Simpson's diversity index over productive rearrangements. TCRdb obtained this table from immuneACCESS and retained in-frame rearrangements with V and J assigned. These tables miss some clones; where compared with another copy, unresolved V genes account for less than half of the shortfall, and the remainder is unexplained. The D gene and trimming were derived from the DNA, and the V and J assignments and clone size from that table. The sample profile shows some 100,000 clones; approximately 87% of them were found once. The top ten clonotypes cover around 1.5% of the sample.

Whole blood was collected in K2EDTA tubes by collaborating institutions according to the institutions' own protocols. For TCRbeta analysis, collaborators shipped samples as frozen whole blood, isolated PBMCs, or DNA extracted from either of those sample types. Study-wide conclusions, independent of this receptor: Clinical and demographic metadata were provided uncurated, with the amount varying by source and participant.

As for this clone: Its antigen specificity is not known. Base-call qualities are not available, and no considerably larger clone is one nucleotide away.

The chain uses TRBV2 and TRBJ1-2, and perhaps TRBD1 as D gene, on 5 matching bases. The specimen was peripheral blood. This TCR derives from a human donor with active COVID-19. The donor label of this sample is uncertain. The DNA is as follows: TGTGCCAGCAGTGAGCGGGGCCCCAGGACTTCGGGCTACACCTTC. Translated, this gives CASSERGPRTSGYTF.